The next 11 T cell receptor beta chains were all read from a single sample in a study of T cell responses to AZD1222 COVID-19 vaccine (dated by TCRdb to about 2021). The library was produced with the immunoSEQ multiplex PCR assay. The source is immuneACCESS, and TCRdb retained only in-frame sequences with V and J called. Part of the clones is not carried over; for the studies checked, unresolved V genes explain less than half of this, and the remainder is unexplained. The sample table holds approximately 90,000 clones, of which around 90% were seen once. Of the sample, 2.2% falls within the top ten clones. The sample's time point label, decoded: baseline before first vaccination. The material sequenced was peripheral blood, taken on day 0 of AZD1222 vaccination. The receptors stem from an adult in good health.

The CDR3 spells CASSQGSSLETQYF. CDR3 nucleotides: TGCGCCAGCAGCCAAGGCTCTAGCCTGGAGACCCAGTACTTC. The chain combines TRBV4-1 with TRBJ2-5, with D possibly TRBD2 on 5 matching bases. The germline V gene has CDR1 MGHRA and CDR2 YSYEKL. Trimming removed 1 base at V and 5 bases at J, with 11 bases between. The CDR3 has 14 amino acids.

The J gene is TRBJ2-7, the V gene TRBV19, with 8 positions matching TRBD2. The germline V gene has CDR1 LNHDA and CDR2 SQIVND (reference sequence). J lost 4 bases, V lost 9 bases, and 11 bases had no gene match. This CDR3 has 14 residues. DNA of the CDR3: TGTGCCAGCGAGTCCGGGGGGGGCCGGTACGAGCAGTACTTC. This sequence encodes CASESGGGRYEQYF.

A single count supports this clone. The rearrangement links TRBV9 to TRBJ2-7; 10 bases agree with TRBD1. Per germline, CDR1 SGDLS and CDR2 YYNGEE. Trimming at V came to 4 bases and at J to 5 bases, leaving 6 bases not matched to a gene. This CDR3 spans 14 amino acids. The CDR3 loop is CASSSGTGAHEQYF. The CDR3 region has the DNA TGTGCCAGCAGCTCAGGGACAGGGGCCCACGAGCAGTACTTC.

The chain uses TRBV19 and TRBJ2-7; 12 nucleotides line up with TRBD1. Germline lookup yields CDR1 LNHDA and CDR2 SQIVND (reference sequence). With V trimmed by 6 bases and J by 6 bases, 6 bases remained unmatched. The CDR3 runs 14 residues. The CDR3 protein is CASSPGTGGGEQYF. DNA for the CDR3: TGTGCCAGTAGCCCGGGGACAGGGGGCGGCGAGCAGTACTTC.

The V gene is TRBV27, the J gene TRBJ1-1, with 10 bases matching TRBD1. The CDR3 consists of 13 residues. J lost 2 bases, V lost 7 bases, and 1 base had no gene match. Germline V gene data show CDR1 as MNHEY and CDR2 as SMNVEV (reference sequence). This chain's CDR3 is CASTTGGNTEAFF. The CDR3 region has the DNA TGTGCCAGCACGACAGGGGGCAACACTGAAGCTTTCTTT.

The chain recombines TRBV3-1 (or the pseudogene TRBV3-2) with TRBJ1-1; D is uncertain. V lost 0 bases and J lost 5, with 7 bases in between. Germline CDR1 LGHDT, CDR2 YNNKEL (reference sequence). The CDR3 extends over 13 amino acids. The DNA of the CDR3 is TGTGCCAGCAGCCAAGATCTAAGGACTGAAGCTTTCTTT. It specifies CASSQDLRTEAFF.

The V call is TRBV3-1 (or the pseudogene TRBV3-2), the J call TRBJ2-7; D gene ambiguous. In germline, CDR1 is LGHDT, CDR2 YNNKEL (reference sequence). CDR3 length equals 12 residues. The V end lost 4 bases, the J end lost 2 bases, and 6 bases lay between the germline ends. The CDR3, as DNA: TGTGCCAGCAGCCGTCTCCCCTACGAGCAGTACTTC. Its protein product is CASSRLPYEQYF.

This chain uses TRBV6-2 or TRBV6-3 with TRBJ1-6; maybe TRBD1 (6 bases). This CDR3 spans 16 amino acids. Between the trimmed V and J ends, which lost 5 bases and 11 bases, there was a span of 22 bases. Germline-derived CDR1 and CDR2 are MNHEY and SVGEGT. CDR3 loop: CASSLGQPVESAPLHF. The CDR3 DNA reads as TGTGCCAGCAGTCTAGGACAGCCCGTCGAATCTGCACCCCTCCACTTT.

This clone came up a few times. The V and J genes are TRBV19 and TRBJ1-5; D is possibly TRBD1 (6 bases). The length of the CDR3 is 15 residues. The V end was cut by 7 bases, the J end by 1 base, with 14 bases between. The germline CDR1 and CDR2 sequences are LNHDA and SQIVND (reference sequence). The CDR3 coding sequence is TGTGCCAGTAACCCCGACAGGAGAAGCAATCAGCCCCAGCATTTT. Protein sequence: CASNPDRRSNQPQHF. The variable domain in full, completed from reference TRBV19 and TRBJ1-5, reads DGGITQSPKYLFRKEGQNVTLSCEQNLNHDAMYWYRQDPGQGLRLIYYSQIVNDFQKGDIAEGYSVSREKKESFPLTVTSAQKNPTAFYLCASNPDRRSNQPQHFGDGTRLSIL.

This chain connects TRBV18 to TRBJ2-3; D is possibly TRBD1 (5 bases). Germline values: CDR1 KGHSH, CDR2 LQKENI. CDR3 length: 15 residues. V was clipped by 4 bases and J by 0 bases, with 11 bases between them. CDR3 bases: TGTGCCAGCTCACGCGGACAAGGGAGCACAGATACGCAGTATTTT. Translation gives CASSRGQGSTDTQYF.

This chain connects TRBV5-1 to TRBJ1-2, with D hard to call. Germline V lookup: CDR1 SGHRS, CDR2 YFSETQ. This CDR3 is 13 amino acids long. The V end lost 1 base, the J end lost 3 bases, and 7 bases lay between the germline ends. CDR3 bases: TGCGCCAGCAGCTTGTCGGGTGACTATGGCTACACCTTC. Residues: CASSLSGDYGYTF.